This TCR beta chain was profiled in a study of T-cell reconstitution after alpha-beta-depleted transplantation in children. V was pared by 0 bases and J by 1 base, with 7 bases between. CDR1 is LNHNV and CDR2 is YYDKDF in the germline V gene (reference sequence). This CDR3 comprises 16 residues. This clonotype was observed at least ten times. Researchers prepared the TCRbeta library using unique molecular identifiers, the study reports. TCRdb analysed the PCR reads with MiXCR anew, one entry per CDR3 protein. In the table there are roughly 400,000 distinct CDR3 sequences, roughly 22% of which are singletons.

The source is a human donor who donated a stem cell graft to a child with acute myeloid leukemia. Sequenced material: PBMCs from the stem cell graft donor, taken from the stem cell graft. The J gene is TRBJ2-6, the V gene TRBV15; no firm D call. CDR3 coding DNA: TGTGCCACCAGCAGAGATGGTTCTTCTGGGGCCAACGTCCTGACTTTC. Translating it yields CATSRDGSSGANVLTF.